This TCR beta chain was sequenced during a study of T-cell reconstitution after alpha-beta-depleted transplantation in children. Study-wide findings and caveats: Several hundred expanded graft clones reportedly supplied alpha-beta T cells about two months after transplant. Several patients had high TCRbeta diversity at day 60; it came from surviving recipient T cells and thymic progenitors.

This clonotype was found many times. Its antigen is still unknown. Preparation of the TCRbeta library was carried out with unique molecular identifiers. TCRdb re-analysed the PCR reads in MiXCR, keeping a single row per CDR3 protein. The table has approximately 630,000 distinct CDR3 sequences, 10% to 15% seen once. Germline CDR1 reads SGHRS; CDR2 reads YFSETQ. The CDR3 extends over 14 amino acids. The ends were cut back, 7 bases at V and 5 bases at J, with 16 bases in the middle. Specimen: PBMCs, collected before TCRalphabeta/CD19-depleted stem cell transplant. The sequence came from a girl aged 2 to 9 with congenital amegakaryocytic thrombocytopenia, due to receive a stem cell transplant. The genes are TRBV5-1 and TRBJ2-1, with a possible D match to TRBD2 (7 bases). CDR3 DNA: TGCGCCAGCGTCCTACTAGGGGGGGACAATGAGCAGTTCTTC. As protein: CASVLLGGDNEQFF.